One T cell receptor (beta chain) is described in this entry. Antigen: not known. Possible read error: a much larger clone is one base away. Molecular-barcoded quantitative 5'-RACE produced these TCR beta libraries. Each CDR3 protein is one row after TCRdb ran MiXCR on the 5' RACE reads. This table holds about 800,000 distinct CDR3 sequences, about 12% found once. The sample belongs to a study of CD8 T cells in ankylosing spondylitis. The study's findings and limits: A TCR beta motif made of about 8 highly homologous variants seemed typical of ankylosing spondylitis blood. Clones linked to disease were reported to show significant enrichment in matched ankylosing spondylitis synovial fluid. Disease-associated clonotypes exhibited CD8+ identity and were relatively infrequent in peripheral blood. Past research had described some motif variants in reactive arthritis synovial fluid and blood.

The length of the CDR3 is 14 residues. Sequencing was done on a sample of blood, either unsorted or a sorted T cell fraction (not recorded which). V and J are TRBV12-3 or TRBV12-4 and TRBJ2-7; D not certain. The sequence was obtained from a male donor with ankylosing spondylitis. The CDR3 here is CANSRLIAPYEQYF. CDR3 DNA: TGTGCCAACAGTCGACTCATCGCCCCCTACGAGCAGTACTTC.